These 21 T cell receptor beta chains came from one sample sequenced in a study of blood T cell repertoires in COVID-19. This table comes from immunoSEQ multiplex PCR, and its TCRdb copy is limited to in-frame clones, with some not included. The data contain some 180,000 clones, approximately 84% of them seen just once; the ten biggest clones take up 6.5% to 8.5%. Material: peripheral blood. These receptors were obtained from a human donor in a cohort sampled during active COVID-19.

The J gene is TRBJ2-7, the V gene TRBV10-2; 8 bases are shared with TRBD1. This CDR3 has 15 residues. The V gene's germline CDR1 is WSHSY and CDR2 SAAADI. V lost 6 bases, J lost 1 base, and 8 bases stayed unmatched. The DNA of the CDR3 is TGCGCCAGCAGGGGGGACAGGCTAACGTCCTACGAGCAGTACTTC. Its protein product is CASRGDRLTSYEQYF.

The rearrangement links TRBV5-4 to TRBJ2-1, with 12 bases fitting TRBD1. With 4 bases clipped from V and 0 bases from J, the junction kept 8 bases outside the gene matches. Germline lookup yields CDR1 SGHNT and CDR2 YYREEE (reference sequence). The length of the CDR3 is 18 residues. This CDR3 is CASSPGTGGEISYNEQFF. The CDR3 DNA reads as TGTGCCAGCAGCCCCGGGACAGGGGGCGAGATCTCCTACAATGAGCAGTTCTTC.

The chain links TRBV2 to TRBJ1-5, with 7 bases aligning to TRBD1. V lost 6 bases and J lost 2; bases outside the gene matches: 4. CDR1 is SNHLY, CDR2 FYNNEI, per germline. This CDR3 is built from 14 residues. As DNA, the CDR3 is TGTGCCAGCAGGATCACAGGGGGCAATCAGCCCCAGCATTTT. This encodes CASRITGGNQPQHF.

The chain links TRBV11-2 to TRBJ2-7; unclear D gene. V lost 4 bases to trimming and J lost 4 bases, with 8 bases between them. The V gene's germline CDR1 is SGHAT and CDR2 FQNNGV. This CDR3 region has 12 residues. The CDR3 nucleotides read TGTGCCAGCAGCTCTACTGTGTACGAGCAGTACTTC. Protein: CASSSTVYEQYF.

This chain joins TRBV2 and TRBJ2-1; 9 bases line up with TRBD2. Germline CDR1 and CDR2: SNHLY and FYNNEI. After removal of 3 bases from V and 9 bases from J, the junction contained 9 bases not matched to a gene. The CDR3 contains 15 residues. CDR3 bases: TGTGCCAGCAGTGATACTGAGCGGGGGGTGAGTGAGCAGTTCTTC. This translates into CASSDTERGVSEQFF.

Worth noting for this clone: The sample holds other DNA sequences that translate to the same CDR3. The CDR3 DNA reads as TGTGCCAGCAGTTTCAGACAGGGGTACGAGCAGTACTTC. It translates to CASSFRQGYEQYF. The rearrangement joins TRBV27 to TRBJ2-7; 8 bases align to TRBD1. This CDR3 region has 13 residues. The J segment lost 4 bases and the V segment lost 3 bases, leaving 2 bases of the junction unmatched. Germline V lookup: CDR1 MNHEY, CDR2 SMNVEV (reference sequence).

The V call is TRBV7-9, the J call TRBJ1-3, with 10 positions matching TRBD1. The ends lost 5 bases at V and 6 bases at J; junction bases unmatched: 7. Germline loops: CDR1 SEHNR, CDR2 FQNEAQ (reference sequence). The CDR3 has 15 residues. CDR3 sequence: CASSNRDRGLNTIYF. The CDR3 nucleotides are TGTGCCAGCAGCAATCGGGACAGGGGCTTAAACACCATATATTTT. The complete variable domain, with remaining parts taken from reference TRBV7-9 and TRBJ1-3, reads DTGVSQNPRHKITKRGQNVTFRCDPISEHNRLYWYRQTLGQGPEFLTYFQNEAQLEKSRLLSDRFSAERPKGSFSTLEIQRTEQGDSAMYLCASSNRDRGLNTIYFGEGSWLTVV.

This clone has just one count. Here the CDR3 DNA reads TGTGCCAGCAGGGGACAGGGAATGGAGTCACCCCTCCACTTT. As protein: CASRGQGMESPLHF. The rearrangement uses TRBV6-5 and TRBJ1-6; 9 nucleotides match TRBD1. Germline values: CDR1 MNHEY, CDR2 SVGAGI. J gave up 10 bases and V 6 bases, and 7 bases lay outside the gene matches. The CDR3 has 14 residues.

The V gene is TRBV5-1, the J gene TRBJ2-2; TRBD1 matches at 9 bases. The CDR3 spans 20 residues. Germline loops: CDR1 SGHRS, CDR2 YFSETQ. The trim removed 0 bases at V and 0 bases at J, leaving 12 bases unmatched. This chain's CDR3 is CASSLDRGPRITSNTGELFF. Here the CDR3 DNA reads TGCGCCAGCAGCTTGGACAGGGGGCCAAGAATTACTTCGAACACCGGGGAGCTGTTTTTT.

CDR3 sequence (DNA): TGCGCCAGCAGACCCAACACCGCAACTAATGAAAAACTGTTTTTT. This codes for CASRPNTATNEKLFF. The gene calls are TRBV23-1 and TRBJ1-4; no reliable D call. TRBV23-1 is an ORF for which the function is uncertain. The CDR3 length is 15 residues. The V end was cut by 6 bases, the J end by 0 bases, with 11 bases between.

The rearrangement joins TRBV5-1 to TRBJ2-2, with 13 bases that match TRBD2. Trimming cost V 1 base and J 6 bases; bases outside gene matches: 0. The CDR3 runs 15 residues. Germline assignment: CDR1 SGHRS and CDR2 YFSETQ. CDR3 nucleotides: TGCGCCAGCAGCTTGACTAGCGGGGGGGCCGGGGAGCTGTTTTTT. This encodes CASSLTSGGAGELFF. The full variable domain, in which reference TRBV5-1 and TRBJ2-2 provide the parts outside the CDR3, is KAGVTQTPRYLIKTRGQQVTLSCSPISGHRSVSWYQQTPGQGLQFLFEYFSETQRNKGNFPGRFSGRQFSNSRSEMNVSTLELGDSALYLCASSLTSGGAGELFFGEGSRLTVL.

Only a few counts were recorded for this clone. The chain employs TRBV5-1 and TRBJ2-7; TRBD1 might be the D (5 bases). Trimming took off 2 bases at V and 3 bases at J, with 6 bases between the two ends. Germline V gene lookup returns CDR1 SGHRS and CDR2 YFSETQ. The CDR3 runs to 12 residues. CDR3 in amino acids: CASSLRGYEQYF. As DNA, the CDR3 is TGCGCCAGCAGCTTAAGGGGCTACGAGCAGTACTTC.

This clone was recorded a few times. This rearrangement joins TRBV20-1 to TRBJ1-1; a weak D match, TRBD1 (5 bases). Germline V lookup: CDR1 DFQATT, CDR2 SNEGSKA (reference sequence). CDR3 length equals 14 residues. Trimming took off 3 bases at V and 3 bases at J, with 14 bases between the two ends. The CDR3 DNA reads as TGCAGTGCTAGTATCGTCGGGGGTTACACTGAAGCTTTCTTT. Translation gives CSASIVGGYTEAFF.

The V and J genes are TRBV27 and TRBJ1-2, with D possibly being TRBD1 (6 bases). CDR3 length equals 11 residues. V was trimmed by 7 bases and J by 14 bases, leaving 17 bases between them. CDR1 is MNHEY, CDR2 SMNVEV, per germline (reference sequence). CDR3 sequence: CASKQGPIYTF. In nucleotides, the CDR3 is TGTGCCAGCAAACAGGGACCTATCTATACCTTC.

CDR3 amino acids: CASSSPRQGPYNEQFF. CDR3 DNA: TGTGCCAGCAGCTCGCCTCGACAGGGCCCCTACAATGAGCAGTTCTTC. The V call is TRBV9, the J call TRBJ2-1; 7 bases match TRBD1. This CDR3 region has 16 residues. Germline lookup yields CDR1 SGDLS and CDR2 YYNGEE. Losses at the gene ends were 4 bases for V and 2 bases for J; bases not matched to a gene: 9.

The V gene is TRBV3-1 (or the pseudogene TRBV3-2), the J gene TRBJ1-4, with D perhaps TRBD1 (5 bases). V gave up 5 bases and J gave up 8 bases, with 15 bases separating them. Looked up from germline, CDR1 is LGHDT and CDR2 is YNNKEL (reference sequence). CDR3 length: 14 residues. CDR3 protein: CASSETDTPEKLFF. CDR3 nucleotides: TGTGCCAGCAGCGAAACGGACACTCCCGAAAAACTGTTTTTT.

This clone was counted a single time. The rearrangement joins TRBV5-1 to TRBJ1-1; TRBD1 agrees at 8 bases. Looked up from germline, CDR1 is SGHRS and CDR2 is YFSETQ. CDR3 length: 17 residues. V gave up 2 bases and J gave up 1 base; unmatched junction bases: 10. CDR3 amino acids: CASSFVQGGSGNTEAFF. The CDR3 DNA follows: TGCGCCAGCAGCTTCGTACAGGGGGGCTCCGGGAACACTGAAGCTTTCTTT.

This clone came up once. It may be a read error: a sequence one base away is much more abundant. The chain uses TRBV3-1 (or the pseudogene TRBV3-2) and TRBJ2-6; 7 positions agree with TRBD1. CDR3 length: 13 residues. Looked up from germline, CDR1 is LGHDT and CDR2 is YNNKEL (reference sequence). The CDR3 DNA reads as TGTGCCAGCAACCCGGGACAGAAAAACGCCCTGACTTTC. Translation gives CASNPGQKNALTF.

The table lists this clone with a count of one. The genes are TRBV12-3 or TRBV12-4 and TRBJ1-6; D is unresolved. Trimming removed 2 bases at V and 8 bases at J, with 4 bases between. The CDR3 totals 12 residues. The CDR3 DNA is TGTGCCAGCAGTTTACGGGATTCACCCCTCCACTTT. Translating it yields CASSLRDSPLHF.

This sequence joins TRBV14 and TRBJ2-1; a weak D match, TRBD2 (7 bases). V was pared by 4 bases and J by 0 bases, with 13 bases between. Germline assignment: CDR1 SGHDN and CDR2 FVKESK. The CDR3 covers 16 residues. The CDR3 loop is CASSRGGGGSYNEQFF. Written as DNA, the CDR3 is TGTGCCAGCAGCCGTGGGGGGGGCGGCTCCTACAATGAGCAGTTCTTC.

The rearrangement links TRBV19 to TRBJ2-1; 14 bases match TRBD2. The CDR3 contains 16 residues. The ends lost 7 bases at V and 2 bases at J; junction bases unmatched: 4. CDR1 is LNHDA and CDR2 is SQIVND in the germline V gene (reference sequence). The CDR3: CASIKGLAGAYNEQFF. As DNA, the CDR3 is TGTGCCAGTATCAAGGGACTAGCGGGGGCCTACAATGAGCAGTTCTTC.